This TCR beta chain appears in the sequencing data of a study of cytomegalovirus exposure and HLA in healthy donors. As for this clone: What it binds is not known.

Donors were ostensibly healthy at sampling, although undocumented immune exposures were probable. This CDR3 comprises 15 residues. Trimming stripped 7 bases from V and 0 bases from J, with 13 bases between. CDR1 is MNHNY and CDR2 is SVGAGI in the germline V gene (reference sequence). Vbeta (60) and Jbeta (13) primers were used in the PCR. Method: immunoSEQ multiplex PCR; TCRdb's copy keeps in-frame clones and lacks some. Of 150,000 to 200,000 clones in the sample, around 87% were seen once. Whole-study findings and limits: DRB1 showed the most TCR associations and HLA-C the fewest in a later analysis, as rates varied by HLA locus. Some highly shared sequence variants likely arose as a pipeline artifact.

The sequencing sample was made of PBMCs. This chain joins TRBV6-6 and TRBJ1-5; weak D call: TRBD1 (6 bases). This receptor was obtained from a boy aged 2 to 10 in good health and CMV-seronegative. In DNA, the CDR3 is TGTGCCAGCATCACAGGGAAAAATAGCAATCAGCCCCAGCATTTT. Its protein is CASITGKNSNQPQHF.